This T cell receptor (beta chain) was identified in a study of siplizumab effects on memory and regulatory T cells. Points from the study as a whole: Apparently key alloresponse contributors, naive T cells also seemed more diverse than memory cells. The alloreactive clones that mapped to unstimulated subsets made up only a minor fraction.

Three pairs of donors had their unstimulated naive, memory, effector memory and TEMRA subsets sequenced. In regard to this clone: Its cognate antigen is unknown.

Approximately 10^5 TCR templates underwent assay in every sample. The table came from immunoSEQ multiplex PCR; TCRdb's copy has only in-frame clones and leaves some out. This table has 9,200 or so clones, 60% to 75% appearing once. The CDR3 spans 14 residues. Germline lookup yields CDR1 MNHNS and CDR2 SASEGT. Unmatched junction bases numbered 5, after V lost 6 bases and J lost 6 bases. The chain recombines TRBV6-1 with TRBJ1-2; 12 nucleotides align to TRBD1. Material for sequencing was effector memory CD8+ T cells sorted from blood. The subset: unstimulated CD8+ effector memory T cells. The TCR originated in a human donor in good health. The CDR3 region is CASRVGTGGDGYTF. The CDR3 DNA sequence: TGTGCCAGCAGAGTAGGGACAGGGGGCGATGGCTACACCTTC.